Sequencing of this T cell receptor (beta chain) was carried out in a study of cytomegalovirus exposure and HLA in healthy donors. The primer mix had 60 Vbeta and 13 Jbeta primers. TCRdb keeps only in-frame clones here, not all; method: immunoSEQ multiplex PCR. The sample has some 150,000 clones, roughly 80% seen once. Sequenced material: PBMCs. This sequence originates from a woman between 45 and 65 years old in good health and CMV-seropositive.

CDR3 sequence: CASSELAGGNNEQFF. As DNA, the CDR3 is TGTGCCAGTAGTGAGCTAGCGGGGGGGAACAATGAGCAGTTCTTC. This chain uses TRBV19 with TRBJ2-1, with 12 positions matching TRBD2. The CDR3 has 15 amino acids. CDR1 LNHDA and CDR2 SQIVND come from the germline V gene (reference sequence). V lost 5 bases to trimming and J lost 5 bases; unmatched junction nucleotides: 4. The full variable domain, in which reference TRBV19 and TRBJ2-1 provide the parts outside the CDR3, is DGGITQSPKYLFRKEGQNVTLSCEQNLNHDAMYWYRQDPGQGLRLIYYSQIVNDFQKGDIAEGYSVSREKKESFPLTVTSAQKNPTAFYLCASSELAGGNNEQFFGPGTRLTVL.